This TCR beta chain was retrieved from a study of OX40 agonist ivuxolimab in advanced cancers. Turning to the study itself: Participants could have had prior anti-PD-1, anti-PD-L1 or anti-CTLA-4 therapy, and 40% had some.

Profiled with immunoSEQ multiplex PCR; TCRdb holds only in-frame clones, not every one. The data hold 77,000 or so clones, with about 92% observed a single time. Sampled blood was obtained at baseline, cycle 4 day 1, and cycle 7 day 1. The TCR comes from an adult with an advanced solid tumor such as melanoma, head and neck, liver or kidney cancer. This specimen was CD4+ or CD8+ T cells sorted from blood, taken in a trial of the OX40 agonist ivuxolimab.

CDR3 amino acids: CASSLADIYGYTF. Here the CDR3 DNA reads TGTGCCAGCAGCTTGGCGGACATCTATGGCTACACCTTC. The V call is TRBV5-4, the J call TRBJ1-2; D might be TRBD1 (5 bases). V gave up 0 bases and J gave up 4 bases, with 7 bases separating them. From germline, CDR1 is SGHNT and CDR2 YYREEE (reference sequence). This CDR3 is 13 amino acids long.